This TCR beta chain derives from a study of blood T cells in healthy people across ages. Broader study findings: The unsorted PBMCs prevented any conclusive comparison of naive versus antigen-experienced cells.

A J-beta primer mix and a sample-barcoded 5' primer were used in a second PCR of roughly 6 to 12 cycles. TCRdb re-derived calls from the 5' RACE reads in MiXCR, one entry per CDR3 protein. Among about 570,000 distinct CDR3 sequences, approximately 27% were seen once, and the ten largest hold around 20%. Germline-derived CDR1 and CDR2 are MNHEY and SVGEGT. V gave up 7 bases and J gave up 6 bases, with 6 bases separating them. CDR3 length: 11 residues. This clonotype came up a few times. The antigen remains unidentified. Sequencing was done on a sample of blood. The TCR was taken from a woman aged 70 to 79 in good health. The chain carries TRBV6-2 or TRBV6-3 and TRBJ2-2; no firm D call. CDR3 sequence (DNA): TGTGCCAGCACCGGCTCCGGGGAGCTGTTTTTT. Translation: CASTGSGELFF.